This T cell receptor beta chain was sequenced for a study of T cells in Graves' hyperthyroidism and ophthalmopathy. Overall study findings and caveats: The authors' 13 V-J model separated ophthalmopathy from stable hyperthyroidism. Among thyroid clonotypes expanded above 0.001, most also appeared in blood.

Those with hyperthyroidism were 18 to 65 years old, newly diagnosed, and ill for under 2 months. CDR3 length equals 16 residues. Germline V lookup: CDR1 SEHNR, CDR2 FQNEAQ (reference sequence). The CDR3 regions of TCR beta were amplified from RNA transcripts. First-round RT-PCR of the TCR CDR3 relied on the HTBI primer set. A single record per CDR3 protein comes from TCRdb applying MiXCR to the multiplex PCR reads. Of 560,000 or so distinct CDR3 sequences listed, under 60% are singletons. On this clonotype: Its antigen remains unknown. An end of the junction differs from the germline gene, which may be a read error.

The chain recombines TRBV7-9 with TRBJ1-5; TRBD1 might be the D (5 bases). Input material: peripheral blood or thyroid tissue (not recorded which). The clonotype originates from a young woman with Graves' hyperthyroidism. The CDR3 spells CASSQGTGGSNQPQHF. The CDR3 coding sequence is TGCGCCAGCAGCCAAGGAACAGGCGGTAGCAATCAGCCCCAGCATTTT.